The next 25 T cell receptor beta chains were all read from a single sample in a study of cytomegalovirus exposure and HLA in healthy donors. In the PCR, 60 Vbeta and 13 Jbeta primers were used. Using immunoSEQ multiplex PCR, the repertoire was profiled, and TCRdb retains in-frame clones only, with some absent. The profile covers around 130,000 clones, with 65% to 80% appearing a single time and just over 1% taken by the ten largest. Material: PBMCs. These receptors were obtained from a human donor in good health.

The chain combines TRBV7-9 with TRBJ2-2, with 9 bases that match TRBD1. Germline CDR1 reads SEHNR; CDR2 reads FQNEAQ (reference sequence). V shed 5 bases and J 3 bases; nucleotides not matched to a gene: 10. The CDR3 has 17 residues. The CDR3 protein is CASSPITGGYDTGELFF. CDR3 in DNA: TGTGCCAGCAGCCCAATCACAGGGGGCTATGACACCGGGGAGCTGTTTTTT.

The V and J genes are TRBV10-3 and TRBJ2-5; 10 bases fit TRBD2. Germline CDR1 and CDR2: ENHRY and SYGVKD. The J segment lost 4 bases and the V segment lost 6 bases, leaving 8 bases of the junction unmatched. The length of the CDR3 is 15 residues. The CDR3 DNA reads TGTGCCATCAGACCGGGACTAGCGAGCGGAGAGACCCAGTACTTC. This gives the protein CAIRPGLASGETQYF.

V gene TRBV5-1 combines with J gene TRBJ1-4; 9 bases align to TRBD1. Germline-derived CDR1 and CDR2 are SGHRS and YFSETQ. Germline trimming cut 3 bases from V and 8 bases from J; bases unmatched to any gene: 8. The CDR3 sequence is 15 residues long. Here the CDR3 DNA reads TGCGCCAGCAGCTCCGACGGGACAGGGTTAGAAAAACTGTTTTTT. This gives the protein CASSSDGTGLEKLFF.

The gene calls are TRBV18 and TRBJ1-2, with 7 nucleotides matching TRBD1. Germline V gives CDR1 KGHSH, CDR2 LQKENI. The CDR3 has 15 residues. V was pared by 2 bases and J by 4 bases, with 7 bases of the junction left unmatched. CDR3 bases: TGTGCCAGCTCACCAGGCGTCAGGGGGTTCTATGGCTACACCTTC. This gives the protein CASSPGVRGFYGYTF.

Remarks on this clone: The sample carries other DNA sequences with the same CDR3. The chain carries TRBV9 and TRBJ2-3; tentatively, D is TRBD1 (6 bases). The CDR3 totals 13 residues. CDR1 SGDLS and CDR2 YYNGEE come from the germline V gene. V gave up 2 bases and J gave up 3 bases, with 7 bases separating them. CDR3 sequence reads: CASSVQGTDTQYF. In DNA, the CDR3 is TGTGCCAGCAGCGTGCAGGGGACAGATACGCAGTATTTT.

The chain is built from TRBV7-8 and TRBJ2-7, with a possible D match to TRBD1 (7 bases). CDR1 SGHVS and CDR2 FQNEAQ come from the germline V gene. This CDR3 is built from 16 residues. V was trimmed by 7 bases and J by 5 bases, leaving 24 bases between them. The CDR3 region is CASTRGDPGNPNEQYF. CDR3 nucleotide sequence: TGTGCCAGCACCAGGGGGGATCCAGGAAACCCTAACGAGCAGTACTTC.

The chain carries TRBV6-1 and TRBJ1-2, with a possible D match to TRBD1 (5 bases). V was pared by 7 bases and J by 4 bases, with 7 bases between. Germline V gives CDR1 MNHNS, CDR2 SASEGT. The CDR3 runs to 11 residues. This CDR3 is CASTQGYGYTF. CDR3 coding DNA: TGTGCCAGCACTCAGGGCTATGGCTACACCTTC.

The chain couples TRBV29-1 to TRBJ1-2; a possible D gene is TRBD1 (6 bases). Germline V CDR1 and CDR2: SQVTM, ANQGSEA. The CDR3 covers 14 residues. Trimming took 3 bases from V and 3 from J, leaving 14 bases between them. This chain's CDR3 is CSVEPGGFDYGYTF. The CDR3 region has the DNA TGCAGCGTTGAGCCTGGGGGCTTCGACTATGGCTACACCTTC. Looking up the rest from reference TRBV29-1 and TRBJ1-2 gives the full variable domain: SAVISQKPSRDICQRGTSLTIQCQVDSQVTMMFWYRQQPGQSLTLIATANQGSEATYESGFVIDKFPISRPNLTFSTLTVSNMSPEDSSIYLCSVEPGGFDYGYTFGSGTRLTVV.

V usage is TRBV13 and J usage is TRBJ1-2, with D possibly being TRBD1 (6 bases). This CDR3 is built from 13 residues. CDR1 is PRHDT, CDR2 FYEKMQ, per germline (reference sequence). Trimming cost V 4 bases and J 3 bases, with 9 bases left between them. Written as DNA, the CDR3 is TGTGCCAGCAGCTCACAGGGCTACTATGGCTACACCTTC. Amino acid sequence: CASSSQGYYGYTF.

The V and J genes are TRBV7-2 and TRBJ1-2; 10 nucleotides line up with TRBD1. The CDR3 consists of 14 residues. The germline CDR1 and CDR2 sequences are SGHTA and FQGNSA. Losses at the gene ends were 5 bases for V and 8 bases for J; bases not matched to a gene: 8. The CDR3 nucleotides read TGTGCCAGCAGCCCGGGACAGGGGTTGAGGGGCTACACCTTC. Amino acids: CASSPGQGLRGYTF.

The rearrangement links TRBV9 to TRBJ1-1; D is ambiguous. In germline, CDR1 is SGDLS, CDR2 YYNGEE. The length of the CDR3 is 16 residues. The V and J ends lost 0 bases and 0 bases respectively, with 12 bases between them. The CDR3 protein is CASSVDVELMNTEAFF. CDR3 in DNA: TGTGCCAGCAGCGTAGACGTCGAGCTAATGAACACTGAAGCTTTCTTT. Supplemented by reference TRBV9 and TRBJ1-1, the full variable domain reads DSGVTQTPKHLITATGQRVTLRCSPRSGDLSVYWYQQSLDQGLQFLIQYYNGEERAKGNILERFSAQQFPDLHSELNLSSLELGDSALYFCASSVDVELMNTEAFFGQGTRLTVV.

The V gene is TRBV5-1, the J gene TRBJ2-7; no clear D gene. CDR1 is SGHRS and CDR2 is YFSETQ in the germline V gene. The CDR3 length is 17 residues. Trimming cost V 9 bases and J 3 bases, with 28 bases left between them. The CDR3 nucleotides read TGCGCCACATCCGCACCTCCGACAAGGCAGATAAACTACGAGCAGTACTTC. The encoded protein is CATSAPPTRQINYEQYF.

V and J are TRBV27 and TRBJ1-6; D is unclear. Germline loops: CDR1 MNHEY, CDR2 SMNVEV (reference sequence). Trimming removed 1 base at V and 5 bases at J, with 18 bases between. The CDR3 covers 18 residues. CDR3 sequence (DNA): TGTGCCAGCAGTTTATATTGGGCAGGAGGCTACGATAATTCACCCCTCCACTTT. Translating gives CASSLYWAGGYDNSPLHF.

The chain's CDR3 is CASSEVGQGFNEQFF. CDR3 in DNA: TGTGCCAGCAGTGAAGTGGGGCAGGGGTTCAATGAGCAGTTCTTC. This chain links TRBV6-1 with TRBJ2-1; D might be TRBD1 (6 bases). Germline CDR1 reads MNHNS; CDR2 reads SASEGT. CDR3 length: 15 amino acids. The V end was cut by 1 base, the J end by 6 bases, with 13 bases between.

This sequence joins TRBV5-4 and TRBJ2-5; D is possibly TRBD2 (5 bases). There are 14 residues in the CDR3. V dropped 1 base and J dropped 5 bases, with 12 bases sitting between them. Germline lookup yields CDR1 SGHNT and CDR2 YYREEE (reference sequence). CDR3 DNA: TGTGCCAGCAGCTTGTCGGGTTGGAGGGAGACCCAGTACTTC. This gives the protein CASSLSGWRETQYF.

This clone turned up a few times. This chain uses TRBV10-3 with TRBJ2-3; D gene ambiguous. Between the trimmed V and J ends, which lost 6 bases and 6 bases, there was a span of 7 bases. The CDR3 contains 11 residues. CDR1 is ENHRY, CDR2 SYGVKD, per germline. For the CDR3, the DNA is TGTGCCATCAGGTTTAGCGATACGCAGTATTTT. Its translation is CAIRFSDTQYF.

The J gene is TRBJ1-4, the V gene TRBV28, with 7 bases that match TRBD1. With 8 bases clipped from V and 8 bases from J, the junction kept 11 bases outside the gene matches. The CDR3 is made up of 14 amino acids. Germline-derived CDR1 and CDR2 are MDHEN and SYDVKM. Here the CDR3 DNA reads TGTGCCAGCCTAACGAGGGGGCGCAGGGAAAAACTGTTTTTT. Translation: CASLTRGRREKLFF.

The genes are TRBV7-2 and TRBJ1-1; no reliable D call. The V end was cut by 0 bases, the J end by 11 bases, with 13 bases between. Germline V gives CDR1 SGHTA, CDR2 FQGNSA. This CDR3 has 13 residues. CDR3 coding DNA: TGTGCCAGCAGCTTAGCGCGGACTGAGGAGGCTTTCTTT. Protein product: CASSLARTEEAFF.

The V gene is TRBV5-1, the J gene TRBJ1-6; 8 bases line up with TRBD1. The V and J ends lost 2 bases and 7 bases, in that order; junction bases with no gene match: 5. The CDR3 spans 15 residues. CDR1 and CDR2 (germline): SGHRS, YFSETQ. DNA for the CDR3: TGCGCCAGCAGCTTCGGTGACAGGGGAAATTCACCCCTCCACTTT. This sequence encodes CASSFGDRGNSPLHF. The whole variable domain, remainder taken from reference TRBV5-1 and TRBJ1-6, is KAGVTQTPRYLIKTRGQQVTLSCSPISGHRSVSWYQQTPGQGLQFLFEYFSETQRNKGNFPGRFSGRQFSNSRSEMNVSTLELGDSALYLCASSFGDRGNSPLHFGNGTRLTVT.

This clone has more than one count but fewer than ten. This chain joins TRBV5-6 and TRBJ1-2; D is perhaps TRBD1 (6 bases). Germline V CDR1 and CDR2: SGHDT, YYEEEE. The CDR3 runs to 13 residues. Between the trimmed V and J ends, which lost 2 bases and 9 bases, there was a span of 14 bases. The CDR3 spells CASSLGQTISYTF. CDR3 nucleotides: TGTGCCAGCAGCTTAGGACAGACTATTAGCTACACCTTC.

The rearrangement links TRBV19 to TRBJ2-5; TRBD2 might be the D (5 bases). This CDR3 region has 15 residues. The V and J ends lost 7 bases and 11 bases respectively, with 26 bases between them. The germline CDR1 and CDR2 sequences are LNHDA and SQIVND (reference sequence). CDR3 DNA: TGTGCCAGTATGGGGAGAGACACCCACCCCCGTCAGCAGTACTTC. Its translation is CASMGRDTHPRQQYF.

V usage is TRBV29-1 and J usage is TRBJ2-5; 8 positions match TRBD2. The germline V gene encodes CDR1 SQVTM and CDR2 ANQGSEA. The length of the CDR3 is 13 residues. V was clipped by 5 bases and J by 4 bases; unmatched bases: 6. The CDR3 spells CSVTRTSSETQYF. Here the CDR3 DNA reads TGCAGCGTTACCAGGACTAGCTCAGAGACCCAGTACTTC.

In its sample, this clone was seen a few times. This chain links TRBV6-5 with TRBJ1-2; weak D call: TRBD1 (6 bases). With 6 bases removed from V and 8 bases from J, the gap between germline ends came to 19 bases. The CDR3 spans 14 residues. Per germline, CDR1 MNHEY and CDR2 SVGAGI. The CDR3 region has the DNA TGTGCCAGCAGGGGGGCAGGGGATCGGCTCGGCTACACCTTC. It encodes CASRGAGDRLGYTF.

CDR3 bases: TGTGCCACCAGCAGAGATGTAGGGGGTATAGGTGAGCAGTTCTTC. It yields the protein CATSRDVGGIGEQFF. J is TRBJ2-1 and V is TRBV15, with TRBD1 as a possible D gene (6 bases). The CDR3 is 15 amino acids. Germline V lookup: CDR1 LNHNV, CDR2 YYDKDF (reference sequence). V was trimmed by 0 bases and J by 9 bases, leaving 15 bases between them.

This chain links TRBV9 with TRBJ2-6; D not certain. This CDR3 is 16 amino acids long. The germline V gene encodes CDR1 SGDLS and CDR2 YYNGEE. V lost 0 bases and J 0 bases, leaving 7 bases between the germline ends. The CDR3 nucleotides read TGTGCCAGCAGCGTAGGACTCCTCTCTGGGGCCAACGTCCTGACTTTC. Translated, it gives CASSVGLLSGANVLTF.